A single sample gave rise to the 5 T cell receptor beta chains below, sequenced in a study of T cell responses to AZD1222 COVID-19 vaccine. Profiled with immunoSEQ multiplex PCR; TCRdb holds only in-frame clones, not every one. This table has over 150,000 clones, just over 90% appearing once. Sample: peripheral blood, taken on day 0 of AZD1222 vaccination. Receptors originate from an adult in good health.

This clone has only one observation. This chain links TRBV3-1 (or the pseudogene TRBV3-2) with TRBJ1-1; D uncertain. Between the trimmed V and J ends, which lost 1 base and 1 base, there was a span of 4 bases. The CDR3 covers 13 residues. The V gene's germline CDR1 is LGHDT and CDR2 YNNKEL (reference sequence). This CDR3 reads CASSQVTNTEAFF. In nucleotides, the CDR3 is TGTGCCAGCAGCCAAGTCACGAACACTGAAGCTTTCTTT.

The chain couples TRBV10-1 to TRBJ2-3; possibly TRBD2 for D (6 bases). The CDR3 is made up of 15 amino acids. Germline CDR1 WNHNN, CDR2 SYGVQD (reference sequence). V was clipped by 2 bases and J by 2 bases, with 11 bases between them. In DNA, the CDR3 is TGCGCCAGCAGTGAGGACGGGGGACTCACAGATACGCAGTATTTT. This translates into CASSEDGGLTDTQYF.

This sequence joins TRBV7-2 and TRBJ1-3; D gene unclear. Germline V gene sequence: CDR1 SGHTA, CDR2 FQGNSA. The CDR3 has 14 residues. V shed 3 bases and J shed 2 bases, with 8 bases lying between them. The CDR3 DNA is TGTGCCAGCAGCTTGTGGGGAGCTGGAAACACCATATATTTT. As protein: CASSLWGAGNTIYF.

The chain links TRBV24-1 to TRBJ1-2; weak D call: TRBD1 (5 bases). Trimming shortened V by 10 bases and J by 8 bases, and 19 bases separated the two germline ends. Germline V CDR1 and CDR2: KGHDR, SFDVKD. The CDR3 loop spans 13 amino acids. CDR3 sequence: CATSRRGTNGYTF. In DNA form, the CDR3 reads TGTGCCACGTCCCGAAGGGGTACGAACGGCTACACCTTC.

This rearrangement joins TRBV2 to TRBJ1-1; 11 bases align to TRBD1. Trimming at V came to 8 bases and at J to 3 bases, leaving 5 bases not matched to a gene. Germline CDR1 SNHLY, CDR2 FYNNEI. The CDR3 runs 14 residues. CDR3 coding DNA: TGTGCCAGCCGGTGGGGACAGGGGGACACTGAAGCTTTCTTT. This gives the protein CASRWGQGDTEAFF.